What follows are 28 T cell receptor beta chains derived from one specimen sequenced in a study of shared clonotypes between healthy human individuals. Generated by immunoSEQ multiplex PCR, the TCRdb table keeps only in-frame clones and is missing some. Of about half a million clones in the sample, roughly 85% were seen once. The specimen was PBMCs. The receptors come from a middle-aged woman in good health. Some clones in this sample may be carry-over from other donors' samples.

V is TRBV7-9 and J is TRBJ2-1, with 14 bases fitting TRBD2. The J segment lost 4 bases and the V segment lost 4 bases, leaving 12 bases of the junction unmatched. This CDR3 has 19 amino acids. Germline V lookup: CDR1 SEHNR, CDR2 FQNEAQ (reference sequence). The CDR3 DNA is TGTGCCAGCAGCTCCAGGACTAGCGGGAGGCCTGTCGTTTACAATGAGCAGTTCTTC. Protein: CASSSRTSGRPVVYNEQFF. The entire variable domain, with the rest obtained from reference TRBV7-9 and TRBJ2-1, is as follows: DTGVSQNPRHKITKRGQNVTFRCDPISEHNRLYWYRQTLGQGPEFLTYFQNEAQLEKSRLLSDRFSAERPKGSFSTLEIQRTEQGDSAMYLCASSSRTSGRPVVYNEQFFGPGTRLTVL.

The rearrangement joins TRBV7-2 to TRBJ1-2; 10 nucleotides align to TRBD1. This CDR3 spans 15 amino acids. The germline V gene encodes CDR1 SGHTA and CDR2 FQGNSA. Trimming removed 5 bases from V and 4 bases from J; junction bases left unmatched: 7. For the CDR3, the DNA is TGTGCCAGCAGCCCTACCCGGACAGGGGGCTATGGCTACACCTTC. This translates into CASSPTRTGGYGYTF.

CDR3 sequence reads: CASSPTGTGNYEQYF. The CDR3 DNA reads TGTGCCAGCAGTCCGACCGGGACAGGAAACTACGAGCAGTACTTC. This chain links TRBV28 with TRBJ2-7, with 8 bases matching TRBD1. Trimming took 5 bases from V and 3 from J; bases not matched to a gene: 9. There are 15 residues in the CDR3. Germline CDR1 and CDR2: MDHEN and SYDVKM.

V and J are TRBV15 and TRBJ2-2, with 7 bases lining up with TRBD2. V gave up 5 bases and J gave up 5 bases; unmatched junction bases: 26. The CDR3 is 21 residues long. Per the germline V gene, CDR1 is LNHNV and CDR2 is YYDKDF (reference sequence). Here the CDR3 DNA reads TGTGCCACCAGCCCGCGAAGCCGGGAGGTAACAGCGACGGGTAGAACCGGGGAGCTGTTTTTT. The encoded protein is CATSPRSREVTATGRTGELFF.

The chain is built from TRBV6-4 and TRBJ1-1; D remains ambiguous. Germline V gives CDR1 MRHNA, CDR2 SNTAGT. There are 16 residues in the CDR3. Trimming took off 7 bases at V and 1 base at J, with 19 bases between the two ends. In nucleotides, the CDR3 is TGTGCCAGCACCCTGGAGTTTGGGCTACCGAACACTGAAGCTTTCTTT. This encodes CASTLEFGLPNTEAFF.

This chain joins TRBV5-1 and TRBJ1-3, with TRBD1 identical over 8 bases. The junction had 5 bases not matched to a gene; V was cut back by 1 base and J by 5 bases. CDR1 SGHRS and CDR2 YFSETQ come from the germline V gene. This CDR3 has 15 residues. CDR3 protein: CASSLHGQGRNTIYF. CDR3 sequence (DNA): TGCGCCAGCAGCTTGCACGGACAGGGAAGAAACACCATATATTTT.

This clone has a handful of counts. This chain links TRBV5-1 with TRBJ2-1, with 9 bases matching TRBD2. After removal of 4 bases from V and 2 bases from J, the junction contained 7 bases not matched to a gene. Germline CDR1 and CDR2: SGHRS and YFSETQ. This CDR3 is 16 amino acids long. The CDR3 DNA follows: TGCGCCAGCAGCCCGACCCTAGCGGGACCCTACAATGAGCAGTTCTTC. Translated, it gives CASSPTLAGPYNEQFF.

This clone has only one observation. The genes are TRBV4-1 and TRBJ2-1; TRBD2 aligns across 8 bases. Germline V gene sequence: CDR1 MGHRA, CDR2 YSYEKL. V shed 1 base and J 4 bases; nucleotides not matched to a gene: 9. CDR3 length: 17 amino acids. The CDR3 region has the DNA TGCGCCAGCAGCCAAGTGTTCCGGGAGGGCCCTTACAATGAGCAGTTCTTC. Translating gives CASSQVFREGPYNEQFF.

This clone was found a few times. This chain uses TRBV19 with TRBJ1-5; 11 bases agree with TRBD1. Germline values: CDR1 LNHDA, CDR2 SQIVND (reference sequence). The CDR3 has 13 amino acids. The CDR3 nucleotides read TGTGCGGCCCACGGGACAGGGGGTCAGCCCCAGCATTTT. Translation gives CAAHGTGGQPQHF.

The V and J genes are TRBV29-1 and TRBJ2-1, with D perhaps given as TRBD1 or TRBD2 (6 bases each). Trimming removed 4 bases from V and 8 bases from J, with 12 bases in between. There are 12 residues in the CDR3. Germline lookup yields CDR1 SQVTM and CDR2 ANQGSEA. The CDR3 DNA is TGCAGCGTTGTCAGGGGAGGCGATGAGCAGTTCTTC. Protein: CSVVRGGDEQFF.

This sequence joins TRBV19 and TRBJ1-5, with D possibly TRBD1 on 6 matching bases. The CDR3 length is 18 residues. CDR1 is LNHDA and CDR2 is SQIVND in the germline V gene (reference sequence). The V and J ends lost 0 bases and 0 bases respectively, with 15 bases between them. For the CDR3, the DNA is TGTGCCAGTAGTATAGACGCGGACAGTCGTTATAGCAATCAGCCCCAGCATTTT. It yields the protein CASSIDADSRYSNQPQHF.

The chain has TRBV28 and TRBJ1-4; no reliable D call. The CDR3 runs 14 residues. Looked up from germline, CDR1 is MDHEN and CDR2 is SYDVKM. Trimming shortened V by 4 bases and J by 8 bases, and 14 bases separated the two germline ends. This chain's CDR3 is CASSSGLGVEKLFF. CDR3 coding DNA: TGTGCCAGCAGTTCTGGCCTCGGTGTGGAAAAACTGTTTTTT. Full variable domain (missing parts from reference TRBV28 and TRBJ1-4): DVKVTQSSRYLVKRTGEKVFLECVQDMDHENMFWYRQDPGLGLRLIYFSYDVKMKEKGDIPEGYSVSREKKERFSLILESASTNQTSMYLCASSSGLGVEKLFFGSGTQLSVL.

This chain uses TRBV7-8 with TRBJ2-5; TRBD1 agrees at 7 bases. This CDR3 comprises 14 residues. J gave up 2 bases and V 5 bases, and 5 bases lay outside the gene matches. Germline V gene lookup returns CDR1 SGHVS and CDR2 FQNEAQ. CDR3 region: CASSLDRVQETQYF. In nucleotides, the CDR3 is TGTGCCAGCAGCCTAGACAGGGTTCAAGAGACCCAGTACTTC. The variable domain in full, with the rest retrieved from reference TRBV7-8 and TRBJ2-5, is GAGVSQSPRYKVAKRGQDVALRCDPISGHVSLFWYQQALGQGPEFLTYFQNEAQLDKSGLPSDRFFAERPEGSVSTLKIQRTQQEDSAVYLCASSLDRVQETQYFGPGTRLLVL.

Regarding this clone: One junction end disagrees with the germline gene, perhaps due to a read error. The chain is built from TRBV7-9 and TRBJ2-7, with TRBD2 matching 11 bases. The CDR3 is made up of 18 amino acids. The germline V gene encodes CDR1 SEHNR and CDR2 FQNEAQ (reference sequence). The CDR3 sequence: CASSQVAGSLAGGYEQYF. The DNA for the CDR3 is TGCGCCAGCAGCCAAGTCGCAGGTTCCCTAGCGGGAGGCTACGAGCAGTACTTC.

This chain joins TRBV30 and TRBJ1-1; D gene ambiguous. Per germline, CDR1 GTSNPN and CDR2 SVGIG (reference sequence). CDR3 size: 13 residues. Deletions cut 4 bases from V and 0 bases from J, with 9 bases between. The CDR3 DNA follows: TGTGCCTGGATGTCGAATCTGAACACTGAAGCTTTCTTT. It yields the protein CAWMSNLNTEAFF.

On this clone itself: Different DNA sequences within this sample yield the same CDR3. The rearrangement joins TRBV15 to TRBJ2-7; no firm D call. The CDR3 length is 15 residues. In germline, CDR1 is LNHNV, CDR2 YYDKDF (reference sequence). V was pared by 0 bases and J by 0 bases, with 9 bases between. The CDR3 protein is CATSRDPAGSYEQYF. The CDR3 coding sequence is TGTGCCACCAGCAGAGATCCAGCAGGCTCCTACGAGCAGTACTTC.

This clone was counted once. V gene TRBV27 combines with J gene TRBJ2-5; D remains unclear. The J call may be faulty, since TRBJ2-7 better matches the DNA end. The germline CDR1 and CDR2 sequences are MNHEY and SMNVEV (reference sequence). The CDR3 consists of 9 residues. This CDR3 reads CARYYEQYF. The CDR3 coding sequence is TGTGCCAGGTATTACGAGCAGTACTTC.

The V call is TRBV2, the J call TRBJ1-2; D ambiguous. V lost 1 base to trimming and J lost 8 bases, with 14 bases between them. The CDR3 is 14 residues long. In germline, CDR1 is SNHLY, CDR2 FYNNEI. The CDR3 nucleotides read TGTGCCAGCAGTGAAGTCGGGTTGGGGTACGGCTACACCTTC. As protein: CASSEVGLGYGYTF. Variable domain in full (rest from reference TRBV2 and TRBJ1-2): EPEVTQTPSHQVTQMGQEVILRCVPISNHLYFYWYRQILGQKVEFLVSFYNNEISEKSEIFDDQFSVERPDGSNFTLKIRSTKLEDSAMYFCASSEVGLGYGYTFGSGTRLTVV.

Comments on this clone: Other DNA sequences from this sample encode an identical CDR3 as well. The rearrangement joins TRBV10-3 to TRBJ1-5, with 9 nucleotides matching TRBD1. V was clipped by 4 bases and J by 2 bases; unmatched bases: 0. Germline V gene sequence: CDR1 ENHRY, CDR2 SYGVKD. This CDR3 has 14 residues. Here the CDR3 DNA reads TGTGCCATCAGTGGGACAGGGGGCAATCAGCCCCAGCATTTT. It codes for CAISGTGGNQPQHF.

The V and J genes are TRBV27 and TRBJ1-4, with D possibly matching TRBD1 (5 bases). V gave up 2 bases and J gave up 0 bases, with 19 bases separating them. This CDR3 region has 19 residues. Germline V lookup: CDR1 MNHEY, CDR2 SMNVEV (reference sequence). CDR3 sequence (DNA): TGTGCCAGCAGTTTACCCCGACAGAGGATAAATGCAACTAATGAAAAACTGTTTTTT. It translates to CASSLPRQRINATNEKLFF.

The chain recombines TRBV19 with TRBJ2-7; D is perhaps TRBD1 (6 bases). This CDR3 has 15 residues. Trimming stripped 9 bases from V and 4 bases from J, with 22 bases between. CDR1 and CDR2 (germline): LNHDA, SQIVND (reference sequence). CDR3 nucleotides: TGTGCCAGCTCTCTCGTTGGGACACGTTTTTACGAGCAGTACTTC. It encodes CASSLVGTRFYEQYF.

This chain joins TRBV2 and TRBJ2-7, with 11 positions matching TRBD2. The trim removed 6 bases at V and 6 bases at J, leaving 7 bases unmatched. CDR3 length: 14 amino acids. CDR1 is SNHLY and CDR2 is FYNNEI in the germline V gene. CDR3 protein: CASRLLAGVTEQYF. Here the CDR3 DNA reads TGTGCCAGCAGGCTACTAGCGGGAGTTACCGAGCAGTACTTC. The whole variable domain, filled in from reference TRBV2 and TRBJ2-7, reads EPEVTQTPSHQVTQMGQEVILRCVPISNHLYFYWYRQILGQKVEFLVSFYNNEISEKSEIFDDQFSVERPDGSNFTLKIRSTKLEDSAMYFCASRLLAGVTEQYFGPGTRLTVT.

Only a few counts were recorded for this clone. V gene TRBV28 combines with J gene TRBJ1-1, with 7 bases lining up with TRBD1. This CDR3 spans 16 amino acids. With 5 bases clipped from V and 4 bases from J, the junction kept 13 bases outside the gene matches. Germline CDR1 MDHEN, CDR2 SYDVKM. The CDR3 loop is CASSPGEGARSTEAFF. The CDR3 DNA is TGTGCCAGCAGTCCCGGGGAGGGGGCGCGAAGCACTGAAGCTTTCTTT.

The CDR3 protein is CASSQEQADGEKLFF. Here the CDR3 DNA reads TGTGCCAGCTCACAGGAACAGGCAGACGGTGAAAAACTGTTTTTT. V usage is TRBV18 and J usage is TRBJ1-4; D is possibly TRBD1 (5 bases). V was cut by 4 bases and J by 7 bases, with 16 bases left in between. Per the germline V gene, CDR1 is KGHSH and CDR2 is LQKENI. This CDR3 has 15 residues.

This clone turned up a few times. The chain couples TRBV4-2 to TRBJ2-1; 13 nucleotides agree with TRBD2. Germline CDR1 and CDR2: LGHNA and YNFKEQ. The CDR3 totals 16 residues. V was clipped by 0 bases and J by 4 bases; unmatched bases: 0. Here the CDR3 reads CASSQELAGGYNEQFF. CDR3 bases: TGTGCCAGCAGCCAAGAACTAGCGGGAGGGTACAATGAGCAGTTCTTC.

J is TRBJ2-5 and V is TRBV18; D unclear. Judging by the DNA end, TRBJ2-7 fits better; the J call may be wrong. Germline CDR1 is KGHSH and CDR2 is LQKENI. There are 13 residues in the CDR3. In nucleotides, the CDR3 is TGTGCCAGCTCACCGGCGGCTACCTACGAGCAGTACTTC. This translates into CASSPAATYEQYF.

Of note for this clone: This sample also contains other DNA sequences that code for the same CDR3. This chain joins TRBV7-2 and TRBJ1-5, with 9 bases identical to TRBD1. Looked up from germline, CDR1 is SGHTA and CDR2 is FQGNSA. V dropped 5 bases and J dropped 7; count of bases not matched to a gene: 9. CDR3 length equals 15 residues. CDR3 bases: TGTGCCAGCAGCGCTACAGGGGGCGGTCAACAGCCCCAGCATTTT. It yields the protein CASSATGGGQQPQHF.

The CDR3 sequence: CASSGWGPGANVLTF. CDR3 DNA: TGTGCCAGCAGCGGATGGGGGCCTGGGGCCAACGTCCTGACTTTC. This sequence joins TRBV7-9 and TRBJ2-6, with a possible D match to TRBD1 (6 bases). The CDR3 runs 15 residues. The germline V and J ends were trimmed by 5 bases and 2 bases, with 10 bases remaining between them. From germline, CDR1 is SEHNR and CDR2 FQNEAQ (reference sequence). The full variable domain, its missing parts supplied by reference TRBV7-9 and TRBJ2-6, is DTGVSQNPRHKITKRGQNVTFRCDPISEHNRLYWYRQTLGQGPEFLTYFQNEAQLEKSRLLSDRFSAERPKGSFSTLEIQRTEQGDSAMYLCASSGWGPGANVLTFGAGSRLTVL.